This T cell receptor (beta chain) was retrieved from a study of long-term antiretroviral therapy in people with HIV. Points on this clone: Its antigen is undetermined.

Samples were assayed with immunoSEQ v3.0 at survey level. The assay was immunoSEQ multiplex PCR, and TCRdb's table has in-frame clones only and misses some. The data hold roughly 42,000 clones, with around 85% observed a single time. V shed 3 bases and J shed 6 bases, with 11 bases lying between them. The CDR3 consists of 12 residues. Germline V gives CDR1 GTSNPN, CDR2 SVGIG (reference sequence). Study-wide points: Pre-ART-expanded clones dominated the repertoire at all time points. Viral resistance, ART adherence and therapy changes all lacked available data. HIV repertoires spanned narrower CDR3 length ranges than controls.

The TCR sequence derives from a woman aged 50 to 60 with HIV. The input for sequencing was unsorted PBMCs, taken 3.1 years after starting antiretroviral therapy. This chain connects TRBV30 to TRBJ1-2, with D perhaps TRBD1 (5 bases). The CDR3 sequence is CAWSGGPHGYTF. The CDR3 DNA follows: TGTGCCTGGAGCGGGGGACCCCATGGCTACACCTTC.